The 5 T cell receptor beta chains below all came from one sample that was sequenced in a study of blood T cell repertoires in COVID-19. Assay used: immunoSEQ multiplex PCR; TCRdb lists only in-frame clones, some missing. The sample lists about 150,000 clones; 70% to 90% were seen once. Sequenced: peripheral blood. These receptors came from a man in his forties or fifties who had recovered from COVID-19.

The CDR3 is CASSDLRQSNEKLFF. In DNA, the CDR3 is TGTGCCAGCAGTGACTTAAGACAGTCTAATGAAAAACTGTTTTTT. The chain joins TRBV2 to TRBJ1-4; weak D call: TRBD1 (5 bases). Trimming shortened V by 3 bases and J by 3 bases, and 11 bases separated the two germline ends. The CDR3 has 15 residues. CDR1 SNHLY and CDR2 FYNNEI come from the germline V gene.

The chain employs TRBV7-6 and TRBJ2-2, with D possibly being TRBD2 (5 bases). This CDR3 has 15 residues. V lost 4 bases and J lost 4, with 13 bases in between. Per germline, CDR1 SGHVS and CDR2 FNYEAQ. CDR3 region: CASSSRSGSTGELFF. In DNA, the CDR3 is TGTGCCAGCAGCTCGAGGTCGGGGTCCACCGGGGAGCTGTTTTTT.

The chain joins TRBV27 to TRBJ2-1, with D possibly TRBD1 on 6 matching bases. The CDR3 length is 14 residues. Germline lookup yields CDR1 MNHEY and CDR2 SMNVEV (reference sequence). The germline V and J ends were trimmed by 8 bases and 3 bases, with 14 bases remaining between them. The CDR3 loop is CASATGTLYNEQFF. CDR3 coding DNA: TGTGCCAGCGCGACAGGAACTCTCTACAATGAGCAGTTCTTC.

The CDR3 spells CASSLRQGNYGYTF. CDR3 bases: TGTGCCAGCAGCTTACGGCAGGGCAACTATGGCTACACCTTC. The chain recombines TRBV13 with TRBJ1-2, with D perhaps matching TRBD1 (5 bases). V was cut by 2 bases and J by 2 bases, with 9 bases left in between. The CDR3 sequence is 14 residues long. Per germline, CDR1 PRHDT and CDR2 FYEKMQ (reference sequence).

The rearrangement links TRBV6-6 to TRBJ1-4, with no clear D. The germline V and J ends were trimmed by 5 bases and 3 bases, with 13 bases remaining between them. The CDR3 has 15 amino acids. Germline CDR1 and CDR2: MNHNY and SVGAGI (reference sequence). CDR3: CASSRLGKANEKLFF. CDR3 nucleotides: TGTGCCAGCAGTCGACTCGGGAAGGCTAATGAAAAACTGTTTTTT.